These 3 T cell receptor beta chains originate from one sample sequenced in a study of a mutant IDH1 vaccine in newly diagnosed glioma. Measured with immunoSEQ multiplex PCR; TCRdb has only the in-frame clones, and not every one. The table lists approximately 60,000 clones, about 88% of them singletons. Time point defined: week 23, last vaccination. A single vaccine dose contained 300 ug of mutant IDH1 20-mer peptide, and topical imiquimod was used with it. No antigen has been assigned to these receptors. Sequencing used PBMCs, obtained from a glioma patient whose treatment included an IDH1 peptide vaccine. The receptor set was obtained from a man aged 25 to 45 with glioma.

V is TRBV18 and J is TRBJ2-7; the D gene is possibly TRBD1 (5 bases). Germline V gene data show CDR1 as KGHSH and CDR2 as LQKENI. The V and J ends lost 3 bases and 0 bases respectively, with 9 bases between them. This CDR3 contains 14 residues. The CDR3 protein is CASSPDRSSYEQYF. In DNA form, the CDR3 reads TGTGCCAGCTCACCTGACAGAAGCTCCTACGAGCAGTACTTC.

This clone was counted a single time. CDR3 residues: CASTSGIGGRTEAFF. The CDR3 nucleotides read TGTGCCAGTACTTCCGGGATAGGGGGCAGAACTGAAGCTTTCTTT. V is TRBV19 and J is TRBJ1-1; 7 bases line up with TRBD1. Trimming cost V 7 bases and J 5 bases; bases outside gene matches: 13. Looked up from germline, CDR1 is LNHDA and CDR2 is SQIVND (reference sequence). The CDR3 sequence is 15 residues long.

The chain is built from TRBV7-9 and TRBJ2-7; perhaps TRBD1 as D (5 bases). The CDR3 sequence is 10 residues long. V lost 5 bases and J 11 bases, leaving 10 bases between the germline ends. Germline V gives CDR1 SEHNR, CDR2 FQNEAQ (reference sequence). CDR3: CASSLDNKYF. The CDR3 DNA sequence: TGTGCCAGCAGCCTGGACAACAAGTACTTC. Filled out from reference TRBV7-9 and TRBJ2-7, the complete variable domain reads DTGVSQNPRHKITKRGQNVTFRCDPISEHNRLYWYRQTLGQGPEFLTYFQNEAQLEKSRLLSDRFSAERPKGSFSTLEIQRTEQGDSAMYLCASSLDNKYFGPGTRLTVT.